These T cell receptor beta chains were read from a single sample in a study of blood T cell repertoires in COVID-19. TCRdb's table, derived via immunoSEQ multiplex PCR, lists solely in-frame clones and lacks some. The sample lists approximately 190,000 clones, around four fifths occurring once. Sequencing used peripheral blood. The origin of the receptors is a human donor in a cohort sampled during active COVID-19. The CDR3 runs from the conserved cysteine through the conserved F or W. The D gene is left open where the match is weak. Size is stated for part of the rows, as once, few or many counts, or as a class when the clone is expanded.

CDR3 DNA: TGTGCCAGCAGTGACGAGGCAGGGAGGAATTCACCCCTCCACTTT; CDR3 protein: CASSDEAGRNSPLHF; D gene: .; J gene: TRBJ1-6; CDR3 length: 15; clone size: .; V gene: TRBV6-1
CDR3 DNA: TGTGCCAGCAGCCATCTGCGGAGTGCAGGGCAAGAGACCCAGTACTTC; CDR3 protein: CASSHLRSAGQETQYF; D gene: .; J gene: TRBJ2-5; CDR3 length: 16; clone size: once; V gene: TRBV7-8
CDR3 DNA: TGTGCCAGCAGGATTGGTGCGGAAAACACCATATATTTT; CDR3 protein: CASRIGAENTIYF; D gene: .; J gene: TRBJ1-3; CDR3 length: 13; clone size: .; V gene: TRBV25-1
CDR3 DNA: TGTGCCAGCAGTTATAGCGGTGCAGATACGCAGTATTTT; CDR3 protein: CASSYSGADTQYF; D gene: .; J gene: TRBJ2-3; CDR3 length: 13; clone size: .; V gene: TRBV6-6
CDR3 DNA: TGTGCCAGCAGCCAAGAAGCGGGGGCACTAGCCAAAAACATTCAGTACTTC; CDR3 protein: CASSQEAGALAKNIQYF; D gene: TRBD2; J gene: TRBJ2-4; CDR3 length: 17; clone size: .; V gene: TRBV4-2
CDR3 DNA: TGTGCCAGCAGCTTAAAGAGGGGGCTCGGTAACACTGAAGCTTTCTTT; CDR3 protein: CASSLKRGLGNTEAFF; D gene: TRBD1; J gene: TRBJ1-1; CDR3 length: 16; clone size: .; V gene: TRBV5-8
CDR3 DNA: TGTGCCAGCAGTGAAGTGGCGGTTGGGGAGCTGTTTTTT; CDR3 protein: CASSEVAVGELFF; D gene: .; J gene: TRBJ2-2; CDR3 length: 13; clone size: once; V gene: TRBV6-1
CDR3 DNA: TGTGCCAGCAGCGTACGGACAGCTAACTATGGCTACACCTTC; CDR3 protein: CASSVRTANYGYTF; D gene: .; J gene: TRBJ1-2; CDR3 length: 14; clone size: .; V gene: TRBV7-9
CDR3 DNA: TGTGCCAGCAGCCAAGATTTTAGCACCCTGGACACTGAAGCTTTCTTT; CDR3 protein: CASSQDFSTLDTEAFF; D gene: .; J gene: TRBJ1-1; CDR3 length: 16; clone size: .; V gene: TRBV4-2
CDR3 DNA: TGTGCCAGCAGTTACTCGAGACTAGGCACAGATACGCAGTATTTT; CDR3 protein: CASSYSRLGTDTQYF; D gene: .; J gene: TRBJ2-3; CDR3 length: 15; clone size: few; V gene: TRBV6-5
CDR3 DNA: TGTGCCAGCAGTGCTCGACAGAACGCGAACACCGGGGAGCTGTTTTTT; CDR3 protein: CASSARQNANTGELFF; D gene: .; J gene: TRBJ2-2; CDR3 length: 16; clone size: .; V gene: TRBV5-5
CDR3 DNA: TGTGCCTGGAGGAACGGAGCGCTGCAGTTCTTC; CDR3 protein: CAWRNGALQFF; D gene: .; J gene: TRBJ2-1; CDR3 length: 11; clone size: once; V gene: TRBV30
CDR3 DNA: TGTGCCAGCAGCTTTAATACTAGGAACACCATATATTTT; CDR3 protein: CASSFNTRNTIYF; D gene: .; J gene: TRBJ1-3; CDR3 length: 13; clone size: once; V gene: TRBV5-5
CDR3 DNA: TGTGCCAGCAGTTTATCGTCCAGGCCTGACTATGGCTACACCTTC; CDR3 protein: CASSLSSRPDYGYTF; D gene: .; J gene: TRBJ1-2; CDR3 length: 15; clone size: few; V gene: TRBV27
CDR3 DNA: TGTGCCAGTAGTATCGACGGGACAGGGGGCGGCTACACCTTC; CDR3 protein: CASSIDGTGGGYTF; D gene: TRBD1; J gene: TRBJ1-2; CDR3 length: 14; clone size: .; V gene: TRBV19
CDR3 DNA: TGTGCCAGCAGTGAGTTCGGGGTTTCTCTTGGCTACACCTTC; CDR3 protein: CASSEFGVSLGYTF; D gene: .; J gene: TRBJ1-2; CDR3 length: 14; clone size: .; V gene: TRBV6-1
CDR3 DNA: TGTGCCAGCAGCTCCGGGGGACGGGGCATTCAGTACTTC; CDR3 protein: CASSSGGRGIQYF; D gene: .; J gene: TRBJ2-4; CDR3 length: 13; clone size: .; V gene: TRBV9
CDR3 DNA: TGTGCCACCTCACGCCCTAGGGGTACTGAAGCTTTCTTT; CDR3 protein: CATSRPRGTEAFF; D gene: .; J gene: TRBJ1-1; CDR3 length: 13; clone size: once; V gene: TRBV15
CDR3 DNA: TGTGCCAGCACGGTGCGGAGGGAGAACGAGCAGTACTTC; CDR3 protein: CASTVRRENEQYF; D gene: .; J gene: TRBJ2-7; CDR3 length: 13; clone size: .; V gene: TRBV11-1
CDR3 DNA: TGTGCCAGCAGTTATGGACTAGCTGCAGATACGCAGTATTTT; CDR3 protein: CASSYGLAADTQYF; D gene: TRBD2; J gene: TRBJ2-3; CDR3 length: 14; clone size: .; V gene: TRBV7-2
CDR3 DNA: TGTGCCAGCAGGACCGGGACACATAATTCACCCCTCCACTTT; CDR3 protein: CASRTGTHNSPLHF; D gene: .; J gene: TRBJ1-6; CDR3 length: 14; clone size: .; V gene: TRBV14
CDR3 DNA: TGTGCCAGCAGCCAAGGCCAGGGAGGTTGGGAGACCCAGTACTTC; CDR3 protein: CASSQGQGGWETQYF; D gene: .; J gene: TRBJ2-5; CDR3 length: 15; clone size: .; V gene: TRBV3-1/TRBV3-2
CDR3 DNA: TGTGCCAGCTCCCGGGATTTCAATCAGCCCCAGCATTTT; CDR3 protein: CASSRDFNQPQHF; D gene: .; J gene: TRBJ1-5; CDR3 length: 13; clone size: .; V gene: TRBV18
CDR3 DNA: TGTGCCAGCAGTTCCCCGGGGAGCCGATATCTCTACGAGCAGTACTTC; CDR3 protein: CASSSPGSRYLYEQYF; D gene: .; J gene: TRBJ2-7; CDR3 length: 16; clone size: .; V gene: TRBV27
CDR3 DNA: TGCGCCAGCAGCTCCCTACAGGGTTCCTTGGAGACCCAGTACTTC; CDR3 protein: CASSSLQGSLETQYF; D gene: .; J gene: TRBJ2-5; CDR3 length: 15; clone size: .; V gene: TRBV5-1
CDR3 DNA: TGCGCCAGCAGTGAGATTGGCGGGGGGGATTTCACCCAGTACTTC; CDR3 protein: CASSEIGGGDFTQYF; D gene: TRBD2; J gene: TRBJ2-5; CDR3 length: 15; clone size: .; V gene: TRBV10-2
CDR3 DNA: TGTGCCTGGAGTGTATCTTATGACTATGGCTACACCTTC; CDR3 protein: CAWSVSYDYGYTF; D gene: .; J gene: TRBJ1-2; CDR3 length: 13; clone size: .; V gene: TRBV30
CDR3 DNA: TGTGCCAGCAGTTACTCAGTAGTAGCGAACACTGAAGCTTTCTTT; CDR3 protein: CASSYSVVANTEAFF; D gene: .; J gene: TRBJ1-1; CDR3 length: 15; clone size: .; V gene: TRBV6-6
CDR3 DNA: TGTGCCGGGACAGGGGTCGAAGATGAAAAACTGTTTTTT; CDR3 protein: CAGTGVEDEKLFF; D gene: TRBD1; J gene: TRBJ1-4; CDR3 length: 13; clone size: .; V gene: TRBV30
CDR3 DNA: TGTGCCAGCAGTTATCGGGAGGGTTTCCACAATGAGCAGTTCTTC; CDR3 protein: CASSYREGFHNEQFF; D gene: TRBD2; J gene: TRBJ2-1; CDR3 length: 15; clone size: .; V gene: TRBV27
CDR3 DNA: TGTGCCAGCTCACCTAATCAGGGGAATGAGCAGTTCTTC; CDR3 protein: CASSPNQGNEQFF; D gene: .; J gene: TRBJ2-1; CDR3 length: 13; clone size: .; V gene: TRBV18
CDR3 DNA: TGTGCCAGCAGCGCCCGACCGAGCGCGAGCGAAAAACTGTTTTTT; CDR3 protein: CASSARPSASEKLFF; D gene: .; J gene: TRBJ1-4; CDR3 length: 15; clone size: .; V gene: TRBV9
CDR3 DNA: TGTGCCAGCAGCCAAGAGGTCCCAGCACTATATAGCAATCAGCCCCAGCATTTT; CDR3 protein: CASSQEVPALYSNQPQHF; D gene: .; J gene: TRBJ1-5; CDR3 length: 18; clone size: .; V gene: TRBV4-2
CDR3 DNA: TGTGCCAGCAGTTACTCGAATATAGCCACCGGGGAGCTGTTTTTT; CDR3 protein: CASSYSNIATGELFF; D gene: .; J gene: TRBJ2-2; CDR3 length: 15; clone size: .; V gene: TRBV6-2/TRBV6-3
CDR3 DNA: TGTGCCAGCAGTTTCCGGCAGGGAGGGAGTGAGCAGTACTTC; CDR3 protein: CASSFRQGGSEQYF; D gene: TRBD2; J gene: TRBJ2-7; CDR3 length: 14; clone size: .; V gene: TRBV27
CDR3 DNA: TGCGCCAGCAGTCATAGCGGGCAGAGCACAGATACGCAGTATTTT; CDR3 protein: CASSHSGQSTDTQYF; D gene: TRBD2; J gene: TRBJ2-3; CDR3 length: 15; clone size: .; V gene: TRBV4-1
CDR3 DNA: TGTGCCAGTAGGCCCCGGGGGTCCTATAATTCACCCCTCCACTTT; CDR3 protein: CASRPRGSYNSPLHF; D gene: .; J gene: TRBJ1-6; CDR3 length: 15; clone size: .; V gene: TRBV19
CDR3 DNA: TGTGCCAGCAGCCAGAGTAGCGGGAGTGTTTTCTACAATGAGCAGTTCTTC; CDR3 protein: CASSQSSGSVFYNEQFF; D gene: TRBD2; J gene: TRBJ2-1; CDR3 length: 17; clone size: .; V gene: TRBV3-1/TRBV3-2